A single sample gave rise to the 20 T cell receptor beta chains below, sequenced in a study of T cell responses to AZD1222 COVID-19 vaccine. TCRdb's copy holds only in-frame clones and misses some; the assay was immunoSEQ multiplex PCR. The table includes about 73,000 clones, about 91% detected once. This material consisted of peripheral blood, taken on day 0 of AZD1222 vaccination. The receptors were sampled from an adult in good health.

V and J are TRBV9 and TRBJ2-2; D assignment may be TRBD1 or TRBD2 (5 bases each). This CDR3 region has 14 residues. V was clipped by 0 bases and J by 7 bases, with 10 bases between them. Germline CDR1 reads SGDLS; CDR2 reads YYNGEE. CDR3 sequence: CASSVVSGGGELFF. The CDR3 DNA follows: TGTGCCAGCAGCGTAGTCTCTGGGGGCGGGGAGCTGTTTTTT.

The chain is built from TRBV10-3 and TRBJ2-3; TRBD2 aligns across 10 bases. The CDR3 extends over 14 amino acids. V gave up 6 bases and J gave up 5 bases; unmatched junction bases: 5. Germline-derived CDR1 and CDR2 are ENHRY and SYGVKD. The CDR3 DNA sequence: TGTGCCATCAGCGGACTAGCGGAAGGAGATACGCAGTATTTT. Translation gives CAISGLAEGDTQYF.

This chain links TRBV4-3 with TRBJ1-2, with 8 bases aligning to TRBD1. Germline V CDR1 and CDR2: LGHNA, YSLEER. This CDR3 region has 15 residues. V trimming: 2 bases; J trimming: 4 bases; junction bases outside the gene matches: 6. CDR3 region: CASSQLTGASYGYTF. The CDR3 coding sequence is TGCGCCAGCAGCCAACTGACAGGGGCCTCCTATGGCTACACCTTC.

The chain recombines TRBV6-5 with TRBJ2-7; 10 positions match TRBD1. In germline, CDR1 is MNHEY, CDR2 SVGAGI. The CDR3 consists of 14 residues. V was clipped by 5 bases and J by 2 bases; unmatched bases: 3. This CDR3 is CASSRTGGAYEQYF. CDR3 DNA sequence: TGTGCCAGCAGTAGGACAGGGGGAGCCTACGAGCAGTACTTC.

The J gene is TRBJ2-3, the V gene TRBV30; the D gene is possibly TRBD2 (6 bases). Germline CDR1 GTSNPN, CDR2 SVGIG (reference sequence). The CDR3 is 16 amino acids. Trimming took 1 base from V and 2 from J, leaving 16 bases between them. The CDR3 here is CAWSAGGLQLTDTQYF. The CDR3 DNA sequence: TGTGCCTGGAGTGCAGGTGGACTACAACTCACAGATACGCAGTATTTT. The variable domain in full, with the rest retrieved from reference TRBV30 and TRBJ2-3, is SQTIHQWPATLVQPVGSPLSLECTVEGTSNPNLYWYRQAAGRGLQLLFYSVGIGQISSEVPQNLSASRPQDRQFILSSKKLLLSDSGFYLCAWSAGGLQLTDTQYFGPGTRLTVL.

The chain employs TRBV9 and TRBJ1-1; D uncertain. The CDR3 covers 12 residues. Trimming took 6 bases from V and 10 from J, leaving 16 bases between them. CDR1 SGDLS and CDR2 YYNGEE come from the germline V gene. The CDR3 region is CASNPSDGRAFF. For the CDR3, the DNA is TGTGCCAGCAACCCATCAGACGGAAGAGCTTTCTTT.

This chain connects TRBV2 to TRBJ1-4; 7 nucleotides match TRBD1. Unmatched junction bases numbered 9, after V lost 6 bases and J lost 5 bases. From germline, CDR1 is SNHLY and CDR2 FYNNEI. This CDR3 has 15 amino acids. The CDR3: CASRDRDSENEKLFF. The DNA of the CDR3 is TGTGCCAGCAGAGACCGGGACAGCGAGAATGAAAAACTGTTTTTT.

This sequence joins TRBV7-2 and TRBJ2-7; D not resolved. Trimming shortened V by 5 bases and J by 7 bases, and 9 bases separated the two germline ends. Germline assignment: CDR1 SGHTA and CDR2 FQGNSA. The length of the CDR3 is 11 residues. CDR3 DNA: TGTGCCAGCAGCCTGAGGTGGGAGCAGTACTTC. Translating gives CASSLRWEQYF.

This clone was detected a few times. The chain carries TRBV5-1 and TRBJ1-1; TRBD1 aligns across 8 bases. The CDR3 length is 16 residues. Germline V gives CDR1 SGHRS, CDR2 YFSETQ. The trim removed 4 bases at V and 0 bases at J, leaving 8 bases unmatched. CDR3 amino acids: CASSKGQEVMNTEAFF. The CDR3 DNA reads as TGCGCCAGCAGCAAGGGACAGGAAGTAATGAACACTGAAGCTTTCTTT. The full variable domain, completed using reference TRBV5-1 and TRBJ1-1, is KAGVTQTPRYLIKTRGQQVTLSCSPISGHRSVSWYQQTPGQGLQFLFEYFSETQRNKGNFPGRFSGRQFSNSRSEMNVSTLELGDSALYLCASSKGQEVMNTEAFFGQGTRLTVV.

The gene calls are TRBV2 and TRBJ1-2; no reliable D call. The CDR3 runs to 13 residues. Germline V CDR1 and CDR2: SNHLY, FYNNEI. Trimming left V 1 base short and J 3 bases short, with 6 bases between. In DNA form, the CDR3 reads TGTGCCAGCAGTGAAGTGGTTGACTATGGCTACACCTTC. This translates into CASSEVVDYGYTF.

The CDR3 reads CASSLARGKDEKLFF. Written as DNA, the CDR3 is TGTGCCAGCAGCTTAGCTAGGGGGAAGGATGAAAAACTGTTTTTT. The J gene is TRBJ1-4, the V gene TRBV7-6; a weak D match, TRBD1 (6 bases). There are 15 residues in the CDR3. CDR1 and CDR2 from the germline V gene are SGHVS and FNYEAQ. The V end was cut by 0 bases, the J end by 6 bases, with 11 bases between.

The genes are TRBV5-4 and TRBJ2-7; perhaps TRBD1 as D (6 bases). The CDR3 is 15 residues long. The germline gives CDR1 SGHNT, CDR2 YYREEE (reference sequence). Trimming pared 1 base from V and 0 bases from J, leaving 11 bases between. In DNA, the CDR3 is TGTGCCAGCAGCTTGAGCCGAGGGGGCTCCTACGAGCAGTACTTC. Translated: CASSLSRGGSYEQYF.

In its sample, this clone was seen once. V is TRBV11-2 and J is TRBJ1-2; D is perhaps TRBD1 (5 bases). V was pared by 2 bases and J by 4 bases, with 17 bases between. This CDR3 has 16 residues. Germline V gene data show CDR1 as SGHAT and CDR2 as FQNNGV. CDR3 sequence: CASSLPEGIRAYGYTF. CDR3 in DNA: TGTGCCAGCAGCTTACCAGAGGGGATCAGGGCCTATGGCTACACCTTC.

Written as DNA, the CDR3 is TGTGCCAGCAGTTACCCATACAATGAGCAGTTCTTC. It codes for CASSYPYNEQFF. J is TRBJ2-1 and V is TRBV6-6; no clear D. The CDR3 totals 12 residues. Looked up from germline, CDR1 is MNHNY and CDR2 is SVGAGI (reference sequence). Trimming shortened V by 2 bases and J by 4 bases, and 3 bases separated the two germline ends.

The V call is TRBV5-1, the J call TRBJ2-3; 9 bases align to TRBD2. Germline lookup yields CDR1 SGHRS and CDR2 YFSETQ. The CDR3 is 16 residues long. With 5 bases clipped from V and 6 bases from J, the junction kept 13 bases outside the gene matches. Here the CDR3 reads CASRVGLAGLADTQYF. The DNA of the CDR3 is TGCGCCAGCAGGGTGGGTCTAGCGGGGCTCGCGGATACGCAGTATTTT.

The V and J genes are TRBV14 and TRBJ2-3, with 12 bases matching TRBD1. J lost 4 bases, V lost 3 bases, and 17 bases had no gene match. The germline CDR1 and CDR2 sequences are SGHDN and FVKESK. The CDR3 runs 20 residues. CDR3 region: CASSHYPPGTGGWGPDTQYF. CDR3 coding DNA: TGTGCCAGCAGCCATTACCCTCCGGGGACAGGGGGCTGGGGGCCAGATACGCAGTATTTT.

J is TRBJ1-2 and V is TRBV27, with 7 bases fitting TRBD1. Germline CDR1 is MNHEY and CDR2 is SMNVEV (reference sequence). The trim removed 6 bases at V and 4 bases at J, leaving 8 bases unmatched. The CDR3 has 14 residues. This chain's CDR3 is CASRRTGTVYGYTF. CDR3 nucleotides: TGTGCCAGCAGACGAACCGGGACAGTCTATGGCTACACCTTC.

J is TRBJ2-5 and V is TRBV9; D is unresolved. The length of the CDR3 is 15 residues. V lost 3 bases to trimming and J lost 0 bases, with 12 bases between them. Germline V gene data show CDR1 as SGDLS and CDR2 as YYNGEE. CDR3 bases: TGTGCCAGCAGCGACAGACAAGGGTACCAAGAGACCCAGTACTTC. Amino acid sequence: CASSDRQGYQETQYF.

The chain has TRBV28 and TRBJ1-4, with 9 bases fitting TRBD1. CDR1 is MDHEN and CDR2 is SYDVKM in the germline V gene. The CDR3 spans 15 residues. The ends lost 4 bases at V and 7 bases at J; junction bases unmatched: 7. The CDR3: CASSSPGQGREKLFF. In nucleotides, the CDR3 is TGTGCCAGCAGTTCCCCGGGACAGGGCCGTGAAAAACTGTTTTTT.

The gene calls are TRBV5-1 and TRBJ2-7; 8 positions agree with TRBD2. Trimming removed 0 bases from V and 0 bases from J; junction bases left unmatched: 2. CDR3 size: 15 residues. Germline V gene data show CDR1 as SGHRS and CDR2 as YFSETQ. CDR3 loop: CASSLGGTSSYEQYF. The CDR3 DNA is TGCGCCAGCAGCTTGGGTGGGACTAGCTCCTACGAGCAGTACTTC.